The entry that follows covers one TCR beta chain sequence. The specificity of this receptor is unknown. Base quality data are lacking; no much larger clone is found one base away. The data were taken from a study of OX40 agonist ivuxolimab in advanced cancers. At the level of the whole study: Ivuxolimab was an agonistic, fully human IgG2 monoclonal antibody directed against OX40 (CD134), a costimulatory receptor. Intravenous ivuxolimab was administered to patients every 2 weeks at six dose levels: 0.01, 0.1, 0.3, 1.5, 3 and 10 mg/kg. Of the 52 patients in dose escalation, about 20 had hepatocellular carcinoma, some 15 had melanoma, 9 had renal cell carcinoma and 9 had head and neck cancer. In the dose-escalation cohort, 70% to 90% of patients were male, and the mean age was 60 years with a range of roughly 20 to 79. Patients were allowed to have had prior anti-PD-1, anti-PD-L1 or anti-CTLA-4 therapy, and less than 45% of the dose-escalation patients had previously received checkpoint inhibitors. Partial responses occurred in three dose-escalation patients: two with cutaneous melanoma and one with hepatocellular carcinoma. The purpose of peripheral TCRbeta sequencing was to test whether ivuxolimab changed TCR sequence diversity and led to clonal T-cell expansion. The paper covers the monotherapy dose-escalation part of the phase I ivuxolimab trial, which included N ≈ 52 patients.

Broader findings and caveats from the paper: Which antigens the clonally expanded peripheral T cells were specific for was not determined. In partial responders in the 0.1-3.0 mg/kg groups, normalized peripheral clonal expansion was found to be among the lowest, especially among CD8+ T cells. At doses of 0.1 to 3.0 mg/kg, clonal expansion of both CD4+ and CD8+ T cells in blood was seen between baseline and week 6. After ivuxolimab, more expanded clones were found on average in CD8+ T cells than in CD4+ T cells. Low levels of normalized T-cell clonal expansion were also shown by some nonresponding patients.

The trial excluded patients who had a history of autoimmune disease or who were on systemic immunosuppression. Peripheral blood for TCR sequencing was collected from all dose cohorts at baseline, on cycle 4 day 1, and on cycle 7 day 1. The samples were drawn from a first-in-human, open-label, multicenter phase I dose-escalation trial of ivuxolimab. Adults with locally advanced or metastatic melanoma, renal cell carcinoma, hepatocellular carcinoma or head and neck squamous cell carcinoma were enrolled in the trial. Before TCR sequencing, CD4+ T cells and CD8+ T cells were sorted from peripheral blood as separate populations. V is shortened by 5 bases, J by 0 bases, and the region joining them spans 14 bases. Reading the germline V gene gives CDR1 SGHVS and CDR2 FQNEAQ. The CDR3 covers 15 residues, taking in both the cysteine and the phenylalanine. The kept DNA is CDR3 alone, 45 bases in frame from the first base.

Genomic DNA was isolated from the sorted cells so that the TCRbeta CDR3 region could be sequenced. The immunoSEQ Assay was used for sequencing of TCRbeta CDR3 regions. Sourced from immuneACCESS, this table was stored by TCRdb with only in-frame sequences that have V and J called. A share of the clones is absent; for the studies checked, an unresolved V gene accounts for under half, and the remainder has no known explanation. The sample table lists about 41,000 clones, about 90% of them with a count of one. The ten largest account for approximately 0.62% of the sample. The V and J segments used are TRBV7-8 and TRBJ2-7, with the identity of the D gene unclear. This receptor was taken from an adult with an advanced solid tumor such as melanoma, head and neck, liver or kidney cancer. This material consisted of CD4+ or CD8+ T cells sorted from blood, taken in a trial of the OX40 agonist ivuxolimab. CDR3 sequence: CASSPRTESSYEQYF. The DNA sequence is given as TGTGCCAGCAGCCCGCGCACAGAAAGCTCCTACGAGCAGTACTTC. Reference TRBV7-8 and TRBJ2-7 genes cover what lies past the CDR3, so the full variable domain is GAGVSQSPRYKVAKRGQDVALRCDPISGHVSLFWYQQALGQGPEFLTYFQNEAQLDKSGLPSDRFFAERPEGSVSTLKIQRTQQEDSAVYLCASSPRTESSYEQYFGPGTRLTVT.